This TCR beta chain was sequenced in a study of patients and donors after allogeneic stem cell transplantation. In TCRdb, the RT-PCR reads were re-called with MiXCR into one record per CDR3 protein. In the table there are under 200,000 distinct CDR3 sequences, approximately 30% of which are singletons. Germline trimming cut 5 bases from V and 6 bases from J; bases unmatched to any gene: 7. Germline-derived CDR1 and CDR2 are SGHVS and FQNEAQ. There are 15 residues in the CDR3. The V call is TRBV7-8, the J call TRBJ2-5; 12 bases map to TRBD2. Sequenced: blood, either unsorted or a sorted T cell fraction (not recorded which). The origin of this receptor is a human donor who was either an allogeneic HSCT recipient or a stem cell or donor lymphocyte infusion donor (not recorded which). It is not recorded whose cells these are; they may come from a transplant donor. The DNA of the CDR3 is TGTGCCAGCAGCGCGACTAGCGGGAGTACGAAGACCCAGTACTTC. Amino acid sequence: CASSATSGSTKTQYF.